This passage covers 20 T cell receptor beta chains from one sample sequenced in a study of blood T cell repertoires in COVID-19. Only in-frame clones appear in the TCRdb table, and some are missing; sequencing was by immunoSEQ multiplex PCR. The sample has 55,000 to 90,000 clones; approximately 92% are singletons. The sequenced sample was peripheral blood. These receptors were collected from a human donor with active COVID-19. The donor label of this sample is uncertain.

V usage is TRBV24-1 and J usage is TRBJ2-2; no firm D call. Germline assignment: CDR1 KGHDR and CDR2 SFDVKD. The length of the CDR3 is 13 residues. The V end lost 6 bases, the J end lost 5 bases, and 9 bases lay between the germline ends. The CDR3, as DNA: TGTGCCACCAGTACAGTTGGAACCGGGGAGCTGTTTTTT. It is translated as CATSTVGTGELFF.

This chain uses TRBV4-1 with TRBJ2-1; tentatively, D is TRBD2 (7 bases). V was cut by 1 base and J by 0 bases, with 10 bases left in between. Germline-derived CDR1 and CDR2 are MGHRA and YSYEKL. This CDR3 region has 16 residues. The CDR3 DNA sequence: TGCGCCAGCAGCCAAGCGGGGGGCAGCTCCTACAATGAGCAGTTCTTC. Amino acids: CASSQAGGSSYNEQFF.

The CDR3 DNA reads TGTGCCAGCAGCATAACCAGGGAAGGGACTGAAGCTTTCTTT. Its protein is CASSITREGTEAFF. The J gene is TRBJ1-1, the V gene TRBV7-9; a possible D gene is TRBD1 (5 bases). CDR1 SEHNR and CDR2 FQNEAQ come from the germline V gene (reference sequence). Trimming removed 5 bases at V and 5 bases at J, with 15 bases between. The CDR3 covers 14 residues. Filled out from reference TRBV7-9 and TRBJ1-1, the complete variable domain reads DTGVSQNPRHKITKRGQNVTFRCDPISEHNRLYWYRQTLGQGPEFLTYFQNEAQLEKSRLLSDRFSAERPKGSFSTLEIQRTEQGDSAMYLCASSITREGTEAFFGQGTRLTVV.

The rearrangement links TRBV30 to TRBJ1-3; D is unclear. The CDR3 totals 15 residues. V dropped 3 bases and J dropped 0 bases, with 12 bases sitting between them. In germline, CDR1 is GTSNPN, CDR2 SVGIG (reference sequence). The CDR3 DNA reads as TGTGCCTGGAGCGCACCAGGATTCTCTGGAAACACCATATATTTT. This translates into CAWSAPGFSGNTIYF.

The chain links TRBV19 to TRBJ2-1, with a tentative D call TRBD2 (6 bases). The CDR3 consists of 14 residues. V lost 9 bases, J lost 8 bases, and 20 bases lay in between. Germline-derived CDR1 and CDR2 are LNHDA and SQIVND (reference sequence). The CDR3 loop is CASSTGAHFDEQFF. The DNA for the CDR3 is TGTGCCAGCTCTACGGGAGCCCATTTCGATGAGCAGTTCTTC.

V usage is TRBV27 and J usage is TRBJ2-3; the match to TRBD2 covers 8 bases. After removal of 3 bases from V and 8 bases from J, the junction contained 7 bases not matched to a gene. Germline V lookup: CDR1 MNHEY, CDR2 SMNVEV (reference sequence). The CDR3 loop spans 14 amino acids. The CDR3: CASSFREGQGTQYF. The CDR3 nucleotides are TGTGCCAGCAGTTTTCGGGAGGGCCAAGGTACGCAGTATTTT.

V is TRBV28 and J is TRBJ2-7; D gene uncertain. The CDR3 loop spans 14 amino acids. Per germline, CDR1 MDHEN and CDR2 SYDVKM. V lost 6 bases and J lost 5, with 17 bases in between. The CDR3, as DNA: TGTGCCAGCAGAATACCGCGAGGTATCAACGAGCAGTACTTC. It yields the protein CASRIPRGINEQYF.

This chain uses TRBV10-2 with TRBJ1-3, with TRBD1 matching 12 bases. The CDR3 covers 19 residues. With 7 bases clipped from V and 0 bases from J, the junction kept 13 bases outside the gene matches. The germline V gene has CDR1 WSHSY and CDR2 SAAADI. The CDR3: CASTNRDRGLSSSGNTIYF. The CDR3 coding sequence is TGCGCCAGCACCAACCGGGACAGGGGGCTCTCAAGCTCTGGAAACACCATATATTTT.

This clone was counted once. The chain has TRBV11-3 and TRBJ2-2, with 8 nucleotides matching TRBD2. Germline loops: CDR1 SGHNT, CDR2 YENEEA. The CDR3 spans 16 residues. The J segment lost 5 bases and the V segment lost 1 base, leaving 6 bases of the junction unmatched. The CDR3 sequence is CASSLGLAGGTGELFF. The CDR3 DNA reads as TGTGCCAGCAGCTTAGGGCTAGCGGGTGGAACCGGGGAGCTGTTTTTT.

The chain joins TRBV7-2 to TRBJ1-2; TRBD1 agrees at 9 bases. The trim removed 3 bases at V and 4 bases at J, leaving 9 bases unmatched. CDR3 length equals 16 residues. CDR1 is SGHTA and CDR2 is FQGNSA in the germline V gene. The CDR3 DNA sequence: TGTGCCAGCAGCTTGGACTTCCGGGACAGGGTCTATGGCTACACCTTC. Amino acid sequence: CASSLDFRDRVYGYTF.

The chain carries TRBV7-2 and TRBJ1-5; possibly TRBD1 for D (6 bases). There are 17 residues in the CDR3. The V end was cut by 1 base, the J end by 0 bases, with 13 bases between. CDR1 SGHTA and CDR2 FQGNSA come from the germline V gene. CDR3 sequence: CASSLEGGGYSNQPQHF. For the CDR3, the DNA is TGTGCCAGCAGCTTAGAAGGGGGGGGGTATAGCAATCAGCCCCAGCATTTT. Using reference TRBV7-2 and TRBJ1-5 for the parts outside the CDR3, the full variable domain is GAGVSQSPSNKVTEKGKDVELRCDPISGHTALYWYRQSLGQGLEFLIYFQGNSAPDKSGLPSDRFSAERTGGSVSTLTIQRTQQEDSAVYLCASSLEGGGYSNQPQHFGDGTRLSIL.

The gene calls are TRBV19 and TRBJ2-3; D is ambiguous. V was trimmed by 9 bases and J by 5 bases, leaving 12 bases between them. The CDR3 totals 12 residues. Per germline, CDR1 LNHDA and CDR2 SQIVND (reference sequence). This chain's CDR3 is CASRENRDTQYF. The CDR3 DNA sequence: TGTGCCAGCCGCGAAAACAGAGATACGCAGTATTTT.

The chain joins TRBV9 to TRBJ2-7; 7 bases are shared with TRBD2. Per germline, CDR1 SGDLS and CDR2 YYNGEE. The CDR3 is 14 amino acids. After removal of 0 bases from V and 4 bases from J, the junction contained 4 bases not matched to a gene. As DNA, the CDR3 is TGTGCCAGCAGCGTAGATCCAGCGGGGTACGAGCAGTACTTC. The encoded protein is CASSVDPAGYEQYF.

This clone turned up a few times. CDR3 sequence: CASSFQSYEQYF. The CDR3 DNA follows: TGTGCCAGCAGCTTCCAATCCTACGAGCAGTACTTC. The chain links TRBV7-9 to TRBJ2-7; unclear D gene. The CDR3 loop spans 12 amino acids. From germline, CDR1 is SEHNR and CDR2 FQNEAQ (reference sequence). Trimming left V 3 bases short and J 1 base short, with 4 bases between.

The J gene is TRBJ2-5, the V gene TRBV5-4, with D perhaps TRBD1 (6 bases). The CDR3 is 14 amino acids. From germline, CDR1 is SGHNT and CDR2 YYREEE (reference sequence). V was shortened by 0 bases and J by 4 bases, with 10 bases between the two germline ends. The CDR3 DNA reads TGTGCCAGCAGCTTGGGGCAGGGGCGAGAGACCCAGTACTTC. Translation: CASSLGQGRETQYF.

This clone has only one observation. CDR3 DNA: TGTGCCACCAGTGCCGCAACCTCCAGGGGGCGCGGAAACACCATATATTTT. This gives the protein CATSAATSRGRGNTIYF. This chain uses TRBV24-1 with TRBJ1-3, with TRBD1 matching 8 bases. The germline CDR1 and CDR2 sequences are KGHDR and SFDVKD. This CDR3 is built from 17 residues. With 5 bases clipped from V and 4 bases from J, the junction kept 12 bases outside the gene matches.

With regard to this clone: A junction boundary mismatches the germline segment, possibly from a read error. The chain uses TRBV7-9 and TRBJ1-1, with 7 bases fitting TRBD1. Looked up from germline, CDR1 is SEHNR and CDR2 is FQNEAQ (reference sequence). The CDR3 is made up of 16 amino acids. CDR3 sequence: CVSSHRTGPRNTEAFF. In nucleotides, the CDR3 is TGTGTCAGCAGCCACCGGACAGGACCAAGGAACACTGAAGCTTTCTTT.

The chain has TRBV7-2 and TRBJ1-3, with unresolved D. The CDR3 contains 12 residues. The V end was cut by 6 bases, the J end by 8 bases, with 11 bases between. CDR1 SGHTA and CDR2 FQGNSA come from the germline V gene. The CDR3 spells CASSPPVDTIYF. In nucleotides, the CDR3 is TGTGCCAGCAGTCCCCCAGTGGACACCATATATTTT.

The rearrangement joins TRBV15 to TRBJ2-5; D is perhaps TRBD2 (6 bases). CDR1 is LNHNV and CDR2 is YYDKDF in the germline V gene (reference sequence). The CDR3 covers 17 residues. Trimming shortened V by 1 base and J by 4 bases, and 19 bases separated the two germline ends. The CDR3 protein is CATSRVPGARVRETQYF. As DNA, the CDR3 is TGTGCCACCAGCAGAGTACCGGGAGCAAGAGTGCGAGAGACCCAGTACTTC. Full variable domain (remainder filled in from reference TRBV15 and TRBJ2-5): DAMVIQNPRYQVTQFGKPVTLSCSQTLNHNVMYWYQQKSSQAPKLLFHYYDKDFNNEADTPDNFQSRRPNTSFCFLDIRSPGLGDTAMYLCATSRVPGARVRETQYFGPGTRLLVL.

As DNA, the CDR3 is TGCAGTGCTAGCAGGGGCTACGAGCAGTACTTC. As protein: CSASRGYEQYF. The chain carries TRBV20-1 and TRBJ2-7; D may be TRBD1 (6 bases). This CDR3 region has 11 residues. The V and J ends lost 3 bases and 3 bases respectively, with 6 bases between them. The germline V gene encodes CDR1 DFQATT and CDR2 SNEGSKA (reference sequence).